These 20 T cell receptor beta chains came from one sample sequenced in a study of shared clonotypes between healthy human individuals. Produced via immunoSEQ multiplex PCR; TCRdb's table is partial and in-frame only. The sample consists of roughly 2.2 million clones, about nine tenths of them appearing once. What was sequenced was naive CD4+ T cells from PBMCs. Documented subset: CD45RA+ positively selected. The source of these receptors is a man younger than 35 in good health. Some clones in this sample may be carry-over from other donors' samples.

The V and J genes are TRBV4-3 and TRBJ2-7, with D maybe TRBD2 (6 bases). The germline V and J ends were trimmed by 0 bases and 2 bases, with 14 bases remaining between them. The CDR3 is 16 residues long. Per the germline V gene, CDR1 is LGHNA and CDR2 is YSLEER. For the CDR3, the DNA is TGCGCCAGCAGCCAAGAAGTAGCGGCCTTAACCTACGAGCAGTACTTC. Translated: CASSQEVAALTYEQYF.

This chain connects TRBV9 to TRBJ1-2; D call uncertain. V lost 0 bases and J lost 8, with 17 bases in between. Germline V gene sequence: CDR1 SGDLS, CDR2 YYNGEE. This CDR3 is built from 15 residues. For the CDR3, the DNA is TGTGCCAGCAGCGTAGCCCTATGGGGAGTGGGGGGCTACACCTTC. Translation: CASSVALWGVGGYTF.

DNA of the CDR3: TGTGCCAGCAGCCCGGGACAGGGTGGCTATGGCTACACCTTC. It encodes CASSPGQGGYGYTF. The chain combines TRBV14 with TRBJ1-2, with 9 nucleotides matching TRBD1. The CDR3 covers 14 residues. CDR1 and CDR2 from the germline V gene are SGHDN and FVKESK. V lost 4 bases to trimming and J lost 4 bases; unmatched junction nucleotides: 4.

Notes on this clone: Distinct nucleotide sequences in the sample also encode this CDR3. The chain has TRBV28 and TRBJ2-7, with D possibly being TRBD2 (5 bases). This CDR3 has 14 amino acids. Trimming removed 3 bases at V and 0 bases at J, with 9 bases between. Germline CDR1 MDHEN, CDR2 SYDVKM. Here the CDR3 DNA reads TGTGCCAGCAGTTTCGGCGGAGGCTCCTACGAGCAGTACTTC. Translated, it gives CASSFGGGSYEQYF.

This chain joins TRBV6-1 and TRBJ2-5, with 7 bases matching TRBD1. The CDR3 is made up of 15 amino acids. V shed 3 bases, J shed 5 bases, and the junction held 9 bases outside the gene matches. The germline CDR1 and CDR2 sequences are MNHNS and SASEGT. The CDR3 DNA sequence: TGTGCCAGCAGTGATTATGGCAGGGGGTGGGAGACCCAGTACTTC. This gives the protein CASSDYGRGWETQYF.

The V call is TRBV6-5, the J call TRBJ2-1; 8 positions match TRBD2. V dropped 8 bases and J dropped 10; count of bases not matched to a gene: 10. This CDR3 region has 13 residues. The germline V gene has CDR1 MNHEY and CDR2 SVGAGI. Written as DNA, the CDR3 is TGTGCCAGCGGTGGGACTAGGACTCCGGAGCAGTTCTTC. Amino acids: CASGGTRTPEQFF.

V usage is TRBV9 and J usage is TRBJ1-2; D unclear. Germline V gene data show CDR1 as SGDLS and CDR2 as YYNGEE. V was shortened by 3 bases and J by 4 bases, with 16 bases between the two germline ends. CDR3 length: 15 residues. The CDR3 DNA reads TGTGCCAGCAGCGAGCTCCCCGACATTCGCTATGGCTACACCTTC. As protein: CASSELPDIRYGYTF.

The V gene is TRBV29-1, the J gene TRBJ2-2; D uncertain. There are 13 residues in the CDR3. Germline CDR1 and CDR2: SQVTM and ANQGSEA. Trimming removed 1 base from V and 10 bases from J, with 13 bases in between. For the CDR3, the DNA is TGCAGCGTTGAAGGGGGAAATTCCTTGGAGCTGTTTTTT. Its protein product is CSVEGGNSLELFF.

This clone appeared once. Other nucleotide sequences in the sample specify the same CDR3. The chain joins TRBV20-1 to TRBJ2-1; D is ambiguous. CDR3 length: 10 amino acids. The V gene lost 3 bases and the J gene lost 6 bases, with 3 bases spanning the gap. Germline lookup yields CDR1 DFQATT and CDR2 SNEGSKA (reference sequence). As DNA, the CDR3 is TGCAGTGCTAGGGTCAATGAGCAGTTCTTC. Translation gives CSARVNEQFF.

This clone was counted a single time. V is TRBV28 and J is TRBJ2-5, with TRBD2 matching over 7 bases. The V gene's germline CDR1 is MDHEN and CDR2 SYDVKM. Unmatched junction bases numbered 14, after V lost 6 bases and J lost 7 bases. CDR3 length equals 15 residues. The CDR3 nucleotides read TGTGCCAGCAGCACTAAGCGGGACCTCAATAGGACCCAGTACTTC. Its protein product is CASSTKRDLNRTQYF.

This clone was counted a few times. The V call is TRBV30, the J call TRBJ1-1, with 8 bases fitting TRBD1. CDR3 length: 14 amino acids. With V trimmed by 0 bases and J by 8 bases, 8 bases remained unmatched. Germline CDR1 reads GTSNPN; CDR2 reads SVGIG (reference sequence). This chain's CDR3 is CAWSVPTGVREAFF. Here the CDR3 DNA reads TGTGCCTGGAGTGTCCCGACAGGGGTAAGGGAAGCTTTCTTT. Complete variable domain (other parts from reference TRBV30 and TRBJ1-1): SQTIHQWPATLVQPVGSPLSLECTVEGTSNPNLYWYRQAAGRGLQLLFYSVGIGQISSEVPQNLSASRPQDRQFILSSKKLLLSDSGFYLCAWSVPTGVREAFFGQGTRLTVV.

The genes are TRBV2 and TRBJ2-5; 8 bases agree with TRBD1. The V gene's germline CDR1 is SNHLY and CDR2 FYNNEI. The length of the CDR3 is 13 residues. V gave up 8 bases and J gave up 5 bases; unmatched junction bases: 7. This chain's CDR3 is CASGAGGRETQYF. The DNA for the CDR3 is TGTGCCAGCGGGGCAGGGGGCCGGGAGACCCAGTACTTC. Full variable domain (remainder filled in from reference TRBV2 and TRBJ2-5): EPEVTQTPSHQVTQMGQEVILRCVPISNHLYFYWYRQILGQKVEFLVSFYNNEISEKSEIFDDQFSVERPDGSNFTLKIRSTKLEDSAMYFCASGAGGRETQYFGPGTRLLVL.

The genes are TRBV28 and TRBJ2-5; tentative D call: TRBD2 (6 bases). V gave up 6 bases and J gave up 2 bases, with 13 bases separating them. Germline V lookup: CDR1 MDHEN, CDR2 SYDVKM. CDR3 length equals 14 residues. The CDR3 nucleotides are TGTGCCAGCAGGGTAGCGGCGGCTCAAGAGACCCAGTACTTC. Translated: CASRVAAAQETQYF.

A note on this clone: In the same sample, other DNA sequences code for this CDR3. The chain recombines TRBV30 with TRBJ2-2; D is ambiguous. Germline V gene sequence: CDR1 GTSNPN, CDR2 SVGIG (reference sequence). V was pared by 0 bases and J by 4 bases, with 9 bases between. CDR3 size: 14 residues. The CDR3, as DNA: TGTGCCTGGAGTGTAGGTGGCGGCACCGGGGAGCTGTTTTTT. Translating gives CAWSVGGGTGELFF.

Turning to this clone: Distinct nucleotide sequences in the sample also encode this CDR3. The chain has TRBV5-8 and TRBJ1-1; TRBD1 matches 8 bases. Germline V lookup: CDR1 SGHTS, CDR2 YDEGEE. This CDR3 has 14 amino acids. V lost 1 base, J lost 4 bases, and 3 bases stayed unmatched. The DNA of the CDR3 is TGTGCCAGCAGCTTGTTGCAGGGGGCCACTGAAGCTTTCTTT. Amino acids: CASSLLQGATEAFF.

This sequence joins TRBV6-4 and TRBJ2-1; D may correspond to TRBD1 or TRBD2 (5 bases each). Trimming pared 6 bases from V and 0 bases from J, leaving 18 bases between. Germline V gene data show CDR1 as MRHNA and CDR2 as SNTAGT. There are 17 residues in the CDR3. The CDR3 region has the DNA TGTGCCAGCAGGGAGGATGGGGCGGTAAGCTCCTACAATGAGCAGTTCTTC. Encoded protein: CASREDGAVSSYNEQFF.

This chain joins TRBV7-2 and TRBJ2-1, with 12 bases identical to TRBD2. Germline V CDR1 and CDR2: SGHTA, FQGNSA. This CDR3 comprises 17 residues. Unmatched junction bases numbered 13, after V lost 5 bases and J lost 8 bases. The CDR3 DNA sequence: TGTGCCAGCAGCCCCAGAGGTCTAGCGGGAGGGACCGATGAGCAGTTCTTC. It encodes CASSPRGLAGGTDEQFF.

CDR3 in amino acids: CASRIGGSTDTQYF. The CDR3 nucleotides are TGTGCCAGCAGAATCGGGGGGAGCACAGATACGCAGTATTTT. The chain is built from TRBV28 and TRBJ2-3; 7 bases line up with TRBD2. This CDR3 has 14 amino acids. Germline V gene data show CDR1 as MDHEN and CDR2 as SYDVKM. Germline trimming cut 6 bases from V and 0 bases from J; bases unmatched to any gene: 3. The whole variable domain, filled in from reference TRBV28 and TRBJ2-3, reads DVKVTQSSRYLVKRTGEKVFLECVQDMDHENMFWYRQDPGLGLRLIYFSYDVKMKEKGDIPEGYSVSREKKERFSLILESASTNQTSMYLCASRIGGSTDTQYFGPGTRLTVL.

V gene TRBV5-4 combines with J gene TRBJ2-5, with D possibly being TRBD1 or TRBD2 (6 bases each). CDR1 is SGHNT, CDR2 YYREEE, per germline (reference sequence). The CDR3 length is 14 residues. Trimming took 5 bases from V and 2 from J, leaving 13 bases between them. Here the CDR3 DNA reads TGTGCCAGCAGTGGAACAGGGACTCAAGAGACCCAGTACTTC. As protein: CASSGTGTQETQYF.

The gene calls are TRBV15 and TRBJ2-7; D remains unclear. This CDR3 region has 18 residues. The ends were cut back, 0 bases at V and 0 bases at J, with 18 bases in the middle. The germline CDR1 and CDR2 sequences are LNHNV and YYDKDF (reference sequence). The CDR3 loop reads CATSRDKTRGKSSYEQYF. CDR3 bases: TGTGCCACCAGCAGAGATAAGACCCGCGGCAAAAGCTCCTACGAGCAGTACTTC.